This paragraph reports one T cell receptor (beta chain). The record originates from a study of blood T cell repertoires in COVID-19. V lost 1 base to trimming and J lost 4 bases; unmatched junction nucleotides: 1. This CDR3 comprises 16 residues. Germline CDR1 reads SEHNR; CDR2 reads FQNEAQ (reference sequence). Original methodology: Counts of nucleated cells, estimated from reference gene primer amplification, were obtained. Measured with immunoSEQ multiplex PCR; TCRdb has only the in-frame clones, and not every one. That table is the source of V, J and clone size, and D and trimming were worked out from the DNA. The data hold about 140,000 clones, with more than 75% observed a single time.

The receptor comes from a human donor in a cohort sampled during active COVID-19. V and J are TRBV7-9 and TRBJ2-5; TRBD2 matches at 15 bases. The sequenced material came from peripheral blood. In nucleotides, the CDR3 is TGTGCCAGCAGCTTAGGGACTAGCGGGAGGGGAGAGACCCAGTACTTC. The encoded protein is CASSLGTSGRGETQYF.